This T cell receptor beta chain was observed in a study of response to subunit inactivated influenza vaccine. MiXCR, applied by TCRdb to the RT-PCR reads, yields one record per CDR3 protein. In the table there are 800,000 or so distinct CDR3 sequences, around 20% of which are singletons. This clonotype was counted only a few times. Germline lookup yields CDR1 MDHEN and CDR2 SYDVKM. CDR3 length equals 10 residues. Sequences were derived from PBMCs from blood, sampled 5 to 6 days after vaccination. The sequence came from a man aged 45-65 years who received an inactivated influenza vaccine. V usage is TRBV28 and J usage is TRBJ2-5, with D possibly being TRBD2 (6 bases). The CDR3 loop reads CAGGSETQYF. For the CDR3, the DNA is TGTGCTGGGGGGTCAGAGACCCAGTACTTC.